This TCR beta chain was found in a study of blood T cell repertoires in COVID-19. Study-wide background: Samples of COVID-19 (acute and convalescent) were obtained from the United States, Italy and Spain. PBMCs, B-cell-depleted T cells, or T cells were the source of the cDNA or gDNA that made up the material.

In the authors' workflow: Estimation of nucleated cell counts relied on the amplification of reference gene primers. Libraries were prepared by immunoSEQ multiplex PCR; TCRdb keeps only in-frame clonotypes and omits some of them. That table gives V, J and clone size, and the DNA gave D and trimming. The sample includes roughly 130,000 clones, approximately 80% seen only once; the top ten take 15% to 20%. This clone came up many times. CDR3 size: 14 residues. Germline V gene data show CDR1 as MGHRA and CDR2 as YSYEKL. Deletions cut 6 bases from V and 4 bases from J, with 15 bases between. V and J are TRBV4-1 and TRBJ1-1; D uncertain. This TCR was sampled from a man aged 45-60 years with acute or convalescent COVID-19. Sample: peripheral blood. The CDR3 region is CASRMAGVGTEAFF. The CDR3 DNA is TGCGCCAGCAGAATGGCGGGAGTGGGCACTGAAGCTTTCTTT.